This T cell receptor beta chain appears in the sequencing data of a study of cytomegalovirus exposure and HLA in healthy donors. General study results and limits: A likely sequencing artifact accounted for one observed cluster of highly shared sequence variants.

In the PCR, 60 Vbeta and 13 Jbeta primers were used. Repertoires were generated with immunoSEQ multiplex PCR, while TCRdb's copy carries only in-frame clones and drops some. The sample carries about 140,000 clones, 60% to 75% recorded once. With respect to this clone: The antigen remains undetermined.

The trim removed 6 bases at V and 2 bases at J, leaving 4 bases unmatched. The CDR3 runs 14 residues. Germline CDR1 and CDR2: ENHRY and SYGVKD. This chain links TRBV10-3 with TRBJ2-7; 10 nucleotides align to TRBD2. Input material: PBMCs. The TCR was taken from a human donor in good health. Here the CDR3 DNA reads TGTGCCATCAGGAAGCGGGAGGGCCCCTACGAGCAGTACTTC. Translating gives CAIRKREGPYEQYF.